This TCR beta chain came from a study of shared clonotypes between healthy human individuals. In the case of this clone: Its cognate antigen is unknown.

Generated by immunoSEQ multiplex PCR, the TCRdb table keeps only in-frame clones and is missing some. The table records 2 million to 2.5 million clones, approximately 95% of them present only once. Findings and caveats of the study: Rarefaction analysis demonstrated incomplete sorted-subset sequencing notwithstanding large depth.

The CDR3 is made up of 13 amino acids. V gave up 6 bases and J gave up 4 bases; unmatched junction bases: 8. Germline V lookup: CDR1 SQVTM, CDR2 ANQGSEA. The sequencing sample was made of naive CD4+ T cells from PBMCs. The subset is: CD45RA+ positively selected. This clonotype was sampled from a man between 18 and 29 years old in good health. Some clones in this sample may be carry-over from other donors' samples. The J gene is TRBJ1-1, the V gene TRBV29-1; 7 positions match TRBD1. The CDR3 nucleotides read TGCAGCGTCGGAGACAGGGCGGGCACTGAAGCTTTCTTT. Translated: CSVGDRAGTEAFF.